The 24 T cell receptor beta chains below were found in one sample sequenced in a study of monozygotic twins with inflammatory bowel disease. With the 5' RACE reads reprocessed, TCRdb shows one record per CDR3 protein and no DNA. The sample table includes roughly 170,000 distinct CDR3 sequences. Sample: blood. Receptors were obtained from a human donor with ulcerative colitis or Crohn's disease, or a healthy co-twin of an affected twin (not recorded which).

The rearrangement uses TRBV7-9 and TRBJ2-1; as DNA is missing, the TRBD2 call by TCRdb cannot be tested. Per the germline V gene, CDR1 is SEHNR and CDR2 is FQNEAQ (reference sequence). The CDR3 has 15 residues. CDR3: CASSLSGGGGDEQFF.

The chain employs TRBV20-1 and TRBJ2-1. From germline, CDR1 is DFQATT and CDR2 SNEGSKA (reference sequence). The CDR3 is 14 residues long. The CDR3 loop is CSASGGTTYNEQFF.

The V call is TRBV5-1, the J call TRBJ1-1; TCRdb proposes TRBD1, but this gene call is untestable without DNA. This CDR3 is built from 14 residues. Germline CDR1 is SGHRS and CDR2 is YFSETQ. CDR3 sequence reads: CASSPDRGYTEAFF.

CDR3 region: CASSVLAGAYEQYF. The chain employs TRBV10-1 and TRBJ2-7; TCRdb lists TRBD2, though no DNA is available to test this call. Germline-derived CDR1 and CDR2 are WNHNN and SYGVQD (reference sequence). This CDR3 has 14 amino acids.

Here the CDR3 reads CASSSGGPRQETQYF. J is TRBJ2-5 and V is TRBV5-1; TCRdb outputs TRBD2, but without DNA this stays unchecked. This CDR3 is built from 15 residues. Germline V CDR1 and CDR2: SGHRS, YFSETQ.

The CDR3 is CASRLGTESYGYTF. The chain uses TRBV2 and TRBJ1-2; the D call from TCRdb, TRBD1, cannot be confirmed without DNA. Germline CDR1 and CDR2: SNHLY and FYNNEI. CDR3 length: 14 residues.

The gene calls are TRBV28 and TRBJ2-2; the D call from TCRdb, TRBD2, cannot be confirmed without DNA. The CDR3 has 16 amino acids. CDR1 is MDHEN and CDR2 is SYDVKM in the germline V gene. The CDR3 sequence is CASSSTRKGGAGELFF.

The rearrangement joins TRBV27 to TRBJ2-7; the TCRdb call, TRBD1, lacks DNA for checking. The CDR3 contains 13 residues. Germline CDR1 MNHEY, CDR2 SMNVEV (reference sequence). The CDR3 sequence is CASSLFRENEQYF.

This chain links TRBV5-1 with TRBJ2-1; TCRdb calls TRBD1, which cannot be checked without DNA. CDR1 and CDR2 from the germline V gene are SGHRS and YFSETQ. The CDR3 runs to 14 residues. CDR3 in amino acids: CASSPDTSYNEQFF. Full variable domain (missing parts from reference TRBV5-1 and TRBJ2-1): KAGVTQTPRYLIKTRGQQVTLSCSPISGHRSVSWYQQTPGQGLQFLFEYFSETQRNKGNFPGRFSGRQFSNSRSEMNVSTLELGDSALYLCASSPDTSYNEQFFGPGTRLTVL.

The rearrangement uses TRBV2 and TRBJ1-1; TCRdb lists TRBD1, though no DNA is available to test this call. The CDR3 extends over 13 amino acids. In germline, CDR1 is SNHLY, CDR2 FYNNEI. Here the CDR3 reads CASIGGANTEAFF. Complete variable domain (other parts from reference TRBV2 and TRBJ1-1): EPEVTQTPSHQVTQMGQEVILRCVPISNHLYFYWYRQILGQKVEFLVSFYNNEISEKSEIFDDQFSVERPDGSNFTLKIRSTKLEDSAMYFCASIGGANTEAFFGQGTRLTVV.

The gene calls are TRBV20-1 and TRBJ1-6; TCRdb outputs TRBD1, but without DNA this stays unchecked. Germline V gene sequence: CDR1 DFQATT, CDR2 SNEGSKA (reference sequence). The CDR3 spans 15 residues. The CDR3 loop is CSARPRGIHNSPLHF.

The V gene is TRBV7-6, the J gene TRBJ2-4; TCRdb indicates TRBD1, and absent DNA this call remains unverified. Per germline, CDR1 SGHVS and CDR2 FNYEAQ. The length of the CDR3 is 17 residues. CDR3 in amino acids: CASSPTGGVLAKNMQYF.

This chain joins TRBV3-1 and TRBJ2-4. CDR1 LGHDT and CDR2 YNNKEL come from the germline V gene (reference sequence). CDR3 length equals 15 residues. The CDR3: CASSQEIGFQAIQYF.

The CDR3: CAILKAGHQPNEQFF. V gene TRBV10-3 combines with J gene TRBJ2-1; TCRdb returns TRBD1, unconfirmable since there is no DNA. From germline, CDR1 is ENHRY and CDR2 SYGVKD. This CDR3 has 15 amino acids.

The chain is built from TRBV5-1 and TRBJ2-1; there is no DNA to check the TCRdb D call of TRBD2. CDR3 size: 15 residues. Per germline, CDR1 SGHRS and CDR2 YFSETQ. The chain's CDR3 is CASSTSGSSYNEQFF.

CDR3 region: CAWSVNGGKGMNTIYF. The chain combines TRBV30 with TRBJ1-3; TCRdb's D call, TRBD1, is unchecked because there is no DNA. Germline V gene sequence: CDR1 GTSNPN, CDR2 SVGIG (reference sequence). CDR3 length: 16 residues.

The V and J genes are TRBV7-9 and TRBJ1-2; TCRdb reports TRBD1, a call that lacks DNA to check it against. CDR1 is SEHNR, CDR2 FQNEAQ, per germline (reference sequence). This CDR3 has 17 amino acids. The CDR3 sequence: CASSSLFSGTVNYGYTF. The complete variable domain, with remaining parts taken from reference TRBV7-9 and TRBJ1-2, reads DTGVSQNPRHKITKRGQNVTFRCDPISEHNRLYWYRQTLGQGPEFLTYFQNEAQLEKSRLLSDRFSAERPKGSFSTLEIQRTEQGDSAMYLCASSSLFSGTVNYGYTFGSGTRLTVV.

The chain is built from TRBV18 and TRBJ1-1; TCRdb selects TRBD1, and the lack of DNA leaves this call unchecked. Germline-derived CDR1 and CDR2 are KGHSH and LQKENI. The CDR3 sequence is 19 residues long. This chain's CDR3 is CASSAGVGTAHSANTEAFF. Drawing the rest from reference TRBV18 and TRBJ1-1, the complete variable domain is NAGVMQNPRHLVRRRGQEARLRCSPMKGHSHVYWYRQLPEEGLKFMVYLQKENIIDESGMPKERFSAEFPKEGPSILRIQQVVRGDSAAYFCASSAGVGTAHSANTEAFFGQGTRLTVV.

CDR3 residues: CSASLIAGSNIQYF. The chain employs TRBV20-1 and TRBJ2-4; the D call of TRBD2 rests on TCRdb alone, since no DNA is present to check it. The CDR3 loop spans 14 amino acids. Germline CDR1 and CDR2: DFQATT and SNEGSKA (reference sequence).

This chain connects TRBV20-1 to TRBJ1-2. The CDR3 consists of 14 residues. Per germline, CDR1 DFQATT and CDR2 SNEGSKA (reference sequence). The CDR3 is CSATEGRQGYGYTF.

J is TRBJ1-6 and V is TRBV10-3; TCRdb calls TRBD1, which cannot be checked without DNA. The length of the CDR3 is 16 residues. Germline CDR1 reads ENHRY; CDR2 reads SYGVKD. This CDR3 reads CAIRGQGAEPNSPLHF.

The chain couples TRBV5-1 to TRBJ2-4. Germline V gene data show CDR1 as SGHRS and CDR2 as YFSETQ. The CDR3 runs 11 residues. The CDR3 loop is CASSVGDIQYF.

The chain is built from TRBV19 and TRBJ1-5. The CDR3 is made up of 15 amino acids. Germline CDR1 is LNHDA and CDR2 is SQIVND (reference sequence). CDR3 protein: CASSIRALGQFPQHF.

The chain links TRBV11-2 to TRBJ2-7; TCRdb gives TRBD1 as the D gene, but with no DNA this cannot be confirmed. The CDR3 runs to 11 residues. CDR1 and CDR2 (germline): SGHAT, FQNNGV. The CDR3: CASSFGQFQYF.